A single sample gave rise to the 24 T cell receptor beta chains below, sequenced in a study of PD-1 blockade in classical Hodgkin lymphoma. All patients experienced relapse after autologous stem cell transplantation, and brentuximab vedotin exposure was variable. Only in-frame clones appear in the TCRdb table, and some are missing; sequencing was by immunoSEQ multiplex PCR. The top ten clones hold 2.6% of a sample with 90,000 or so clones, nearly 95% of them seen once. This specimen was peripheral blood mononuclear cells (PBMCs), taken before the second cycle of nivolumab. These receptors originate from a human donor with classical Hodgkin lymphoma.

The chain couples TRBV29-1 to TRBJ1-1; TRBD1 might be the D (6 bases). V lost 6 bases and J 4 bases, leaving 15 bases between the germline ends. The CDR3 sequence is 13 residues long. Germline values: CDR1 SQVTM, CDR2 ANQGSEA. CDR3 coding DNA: TGCAGCGTGCGACAGGTTGAGGGCACTGAAGCTTTCTTT. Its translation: CSVRQVEGTEAFF. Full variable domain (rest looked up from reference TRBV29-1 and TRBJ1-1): SAVISQKPSRDICQRGTSLTIQCQVDSQVTMMFWYRQQPGQSLTLIATANQGSEATYESGFVIDKFPISRPNLTFSTLTVSNMSPEDSSIYLCSVRQVEGTEAFFGQGTRLTVV.

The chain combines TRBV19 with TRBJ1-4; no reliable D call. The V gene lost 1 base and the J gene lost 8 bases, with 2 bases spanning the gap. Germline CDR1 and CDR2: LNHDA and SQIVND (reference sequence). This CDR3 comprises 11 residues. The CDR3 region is CASSIAEKLFF. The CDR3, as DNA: TGTGCCAGTAGTATAGCCGAAAAACTGTTTTTT.

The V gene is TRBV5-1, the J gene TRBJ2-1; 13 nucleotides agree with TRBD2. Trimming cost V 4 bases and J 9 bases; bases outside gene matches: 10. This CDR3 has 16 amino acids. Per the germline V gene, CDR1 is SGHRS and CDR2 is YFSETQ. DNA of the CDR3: TGCGCCAGCAGCCTCCGAACTAGCGGGAGGGCGTTTGAGCAGTTCTTC. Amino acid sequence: CASSLRTSGRAFEQFF.

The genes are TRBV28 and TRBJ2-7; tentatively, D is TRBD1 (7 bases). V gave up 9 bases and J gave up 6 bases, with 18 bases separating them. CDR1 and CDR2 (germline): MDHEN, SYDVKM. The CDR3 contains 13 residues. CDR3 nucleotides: TGTGCCAGTAACGCGGGACAGCAGACCGAGCAGTACTTC. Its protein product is CASNAGQQTEQYF.

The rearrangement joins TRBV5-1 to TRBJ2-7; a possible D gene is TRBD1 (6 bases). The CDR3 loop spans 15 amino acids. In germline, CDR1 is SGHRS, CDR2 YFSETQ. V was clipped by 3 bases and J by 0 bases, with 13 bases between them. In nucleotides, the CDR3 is TGCGCCAGCAGCTCCACGACAGGCTACTCCTACGAGCAGTACTTC. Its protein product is CASSSTTGYSYEQYF.

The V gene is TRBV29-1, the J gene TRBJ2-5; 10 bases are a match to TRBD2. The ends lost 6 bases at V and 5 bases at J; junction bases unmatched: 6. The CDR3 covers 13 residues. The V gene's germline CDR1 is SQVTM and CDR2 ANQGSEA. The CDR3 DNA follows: TGCAGCGTCCCGACTAGCGGGTGGGAGACCCAGTACTTC. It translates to CSVPTSGWETQYF.

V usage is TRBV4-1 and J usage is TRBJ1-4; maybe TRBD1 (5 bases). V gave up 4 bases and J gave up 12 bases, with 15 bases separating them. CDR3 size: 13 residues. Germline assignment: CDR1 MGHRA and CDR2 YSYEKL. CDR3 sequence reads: CASSRGDAFELFF. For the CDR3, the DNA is TGCGCCAGCAGCCGCGGGGACGCTTTTGAACTGTTTTTT.

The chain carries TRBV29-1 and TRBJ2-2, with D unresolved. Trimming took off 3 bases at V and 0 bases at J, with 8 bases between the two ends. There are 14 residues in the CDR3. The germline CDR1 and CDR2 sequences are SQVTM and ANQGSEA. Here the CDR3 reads CSVDGYPNTGELFF. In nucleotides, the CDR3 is TGCAGCGTTGATGGATACCCGAACACCGGGGAGCTGTTTTTT.

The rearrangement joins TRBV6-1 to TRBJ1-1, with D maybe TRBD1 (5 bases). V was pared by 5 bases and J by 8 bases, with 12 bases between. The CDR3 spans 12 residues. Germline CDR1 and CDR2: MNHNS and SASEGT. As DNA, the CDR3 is TGTGCCAGCAGTTTTACAGGTTCAGAAGCTTTCTTT. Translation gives CASSFTGSEAFF.

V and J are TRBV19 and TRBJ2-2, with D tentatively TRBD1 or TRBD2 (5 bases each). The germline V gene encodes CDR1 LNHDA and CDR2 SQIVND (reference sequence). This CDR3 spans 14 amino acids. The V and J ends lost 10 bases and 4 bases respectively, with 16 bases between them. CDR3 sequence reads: CATTGTPSTGELFF. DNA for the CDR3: TGTGCCACCACCGGGACCCCGAGCACCGGGGAGCTGTTTTTT. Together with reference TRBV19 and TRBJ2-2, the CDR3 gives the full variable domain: DGGITQSPKYLFRKEGQNVTLSCEQNLNHDAMYWYRQDPGQGLRLIYYSQIVNDFQKGDIAEGYSVSREKKESFPLTVTSAQKNPTAFYLCATTGTPSTGELFFGEGSRLTVL.

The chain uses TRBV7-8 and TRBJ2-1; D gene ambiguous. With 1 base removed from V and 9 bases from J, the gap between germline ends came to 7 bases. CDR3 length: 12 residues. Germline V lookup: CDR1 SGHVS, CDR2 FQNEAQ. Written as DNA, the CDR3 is TGTGCCAGCAGCTTAGTTTCGGGTGAGCAGTTCTTC. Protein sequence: CASSLVSGEQFF. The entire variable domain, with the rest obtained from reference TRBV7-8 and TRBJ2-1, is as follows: GAGVSQSPRYKVAKRGQDVALRCDPISGHVSLFWYQQALGQGPEFLTYFQNEAQLDKSGLPSDRFFAERPEGSVSTLKIQRTQQEDSAVYLCASSLVSGEQFFGPGTRLTVL.

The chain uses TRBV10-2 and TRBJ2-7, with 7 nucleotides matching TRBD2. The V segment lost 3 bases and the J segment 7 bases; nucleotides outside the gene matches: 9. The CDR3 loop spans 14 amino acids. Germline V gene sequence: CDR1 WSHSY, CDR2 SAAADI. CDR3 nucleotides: TGCGCCAGCAGTGAACAAAGGGCCGGGGGGGAGCAGTACTTC. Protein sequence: CASSEQRAGGEQYF.

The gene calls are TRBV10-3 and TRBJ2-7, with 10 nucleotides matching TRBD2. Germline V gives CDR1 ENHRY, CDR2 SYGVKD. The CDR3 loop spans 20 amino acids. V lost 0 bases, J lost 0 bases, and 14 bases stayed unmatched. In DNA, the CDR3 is TGTGCCATCAGTGAGTCTGAGGAGGTTAGCGGGAGGCGGAGCTCCTACGAGCAGTACTTC. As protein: CAISESEEVSGRRSSYEQYF.

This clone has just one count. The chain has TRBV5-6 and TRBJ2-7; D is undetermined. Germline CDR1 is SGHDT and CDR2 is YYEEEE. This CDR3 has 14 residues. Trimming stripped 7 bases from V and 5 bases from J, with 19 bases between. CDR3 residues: CASSKGPALDEQYF. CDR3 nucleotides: TGTGCCAGCTCAAAGGGCCCAGCTCTGGACGAGCAGTACTTC.

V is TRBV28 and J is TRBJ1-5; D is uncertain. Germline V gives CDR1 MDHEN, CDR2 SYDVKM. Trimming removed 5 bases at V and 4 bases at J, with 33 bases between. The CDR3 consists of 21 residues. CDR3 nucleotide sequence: TGTGCCAGCAGTGACACTCCCTCCGCCTTCGGGTATCTTGGCCAAAATCAGCCCCAGCATTTT. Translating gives CASSDTPSAFGYLGQNQPQHF.

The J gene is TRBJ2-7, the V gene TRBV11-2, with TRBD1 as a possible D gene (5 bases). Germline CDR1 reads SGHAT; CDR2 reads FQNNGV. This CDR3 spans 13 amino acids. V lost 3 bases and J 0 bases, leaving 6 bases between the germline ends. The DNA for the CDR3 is TGTGCCAGCAGCTTGACAGACTCCTACGAGCAGTACTTC. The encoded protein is CASSLTDSYEQYF.

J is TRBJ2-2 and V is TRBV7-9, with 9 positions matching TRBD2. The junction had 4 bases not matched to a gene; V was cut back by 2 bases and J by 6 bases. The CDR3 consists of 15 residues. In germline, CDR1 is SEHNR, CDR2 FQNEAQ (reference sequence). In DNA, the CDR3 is TGTGCCAGCAGCTTACTAGCGGGATCCCCCGGGGAGCTGTTTTTT. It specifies CASSLLAGSPGELFF.

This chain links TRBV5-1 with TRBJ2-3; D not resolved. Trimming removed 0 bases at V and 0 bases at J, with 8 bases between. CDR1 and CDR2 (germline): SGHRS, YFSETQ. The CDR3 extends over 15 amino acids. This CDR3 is CASSLGLTSTDTQYF. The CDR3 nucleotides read TGCGCCAGCAGCTTGGGTCTGACTAGCACAGATACGCAGTATTTT.

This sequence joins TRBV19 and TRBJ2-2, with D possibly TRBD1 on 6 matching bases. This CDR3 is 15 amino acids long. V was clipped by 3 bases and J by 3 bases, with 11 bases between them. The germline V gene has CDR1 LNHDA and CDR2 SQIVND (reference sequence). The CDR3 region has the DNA TGTGCCAGTAGTATGACAACAGGGCACACCGGGGAGCTGTTTTTT. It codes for CASSMTTGHTGELFF.

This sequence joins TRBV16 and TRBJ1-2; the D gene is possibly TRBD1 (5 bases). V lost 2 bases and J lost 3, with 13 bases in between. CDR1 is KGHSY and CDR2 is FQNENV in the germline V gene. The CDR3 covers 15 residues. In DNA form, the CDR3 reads TGTGCCAGCAGCCAACTTGGGGCAGCTTACTATGGCTACACCTTC. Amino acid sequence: CASSQLGAAYYGYTF.

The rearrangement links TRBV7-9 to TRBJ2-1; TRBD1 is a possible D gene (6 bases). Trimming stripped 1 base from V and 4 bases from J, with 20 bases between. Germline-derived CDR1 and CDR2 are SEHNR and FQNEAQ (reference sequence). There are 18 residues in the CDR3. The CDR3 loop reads CASSLEGRGTWDYNEQFF. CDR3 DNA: TGTGCCAGCAGCTTAGAGGGTAGGGGGACATGGGATTACAATGAGCAGTTCTTC.

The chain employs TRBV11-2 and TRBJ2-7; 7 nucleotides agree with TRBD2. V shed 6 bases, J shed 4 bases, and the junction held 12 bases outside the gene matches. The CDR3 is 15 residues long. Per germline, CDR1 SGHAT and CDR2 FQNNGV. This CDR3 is CASRQTGAGIYEQYF. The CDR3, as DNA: TGTGCCAGCAGACAGACGGGAGCGGGAATATACGAGCAGTACTTC.

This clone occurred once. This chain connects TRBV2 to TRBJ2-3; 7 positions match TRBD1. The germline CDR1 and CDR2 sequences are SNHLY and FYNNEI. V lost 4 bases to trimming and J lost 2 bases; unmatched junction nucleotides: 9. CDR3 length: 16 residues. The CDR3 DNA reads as TGTGCCAGCAGTGGGGATCCCGGGACAGTCACAGATACGCAGTATTTT. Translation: CASSGDPGTVTDTQYF.

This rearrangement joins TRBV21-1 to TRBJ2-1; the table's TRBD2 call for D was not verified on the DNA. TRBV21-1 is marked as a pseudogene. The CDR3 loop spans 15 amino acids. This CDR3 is CASSLGTSGVREQFF. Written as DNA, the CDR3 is TGTGCCAGCAGCTTGGGGACTAGCGGGGTCCGTGAGCAGTTCTTC.